Listed below are T cell receptor beta chains from one sample, sequenced in a study of memory CD4+ T cells and cytomegalovirus serostatus. The table came from immunoSEQ multiplex PCR; TCRdb's copy has only in-frame clones and leaves some out. The sample has 48,000 or so clones, about 77% seen once. Input material: memory CD4+ T cells from blood. The receptors stem from an adult in good health and CMV-seronegative. CDR3s include the opening cysteine and the closing phenylalanine or tryptophan. A D gene is named only where the DNA matches it firmly. Not every row has a clone size; where given, it reads once, few, many or a size class.

len,d_gene,j_gene,v_gene,abundance,CDR3aa,CDR3nt
11,NA,TRBJ2-7,TRBV2,NA,CASRGGVEQYF,TGTGCCAGCAGAGGGGGAGTCGAGCAGTACTTC
17,NA,TRBJ2-6,TRBV7-6,NA,CASSLGVQFSGANVLTF,TGTGCCAGCAGCTTGGGAGTCCAATTCTCTGGGGCCAACGTCCTGACTTTC
16,NA,TRBJ2-1,TRBV2,NA,CASSGRGRDRGNEQFF,TGTGCCAGCAGTGGACGGGGTAGGGATAGGGGTAATGAGCAGTTCTTC
19,NA,TRBJ2-2,TRBV5-1,NA,CASSLWGAQWGRNTGELFF,TGCGCCAGCAGCTTGTGGGGGGCCCAGTGGGGCCGAAACACCGGGGAGCTGTTTTTT
11,NA,TRBJ1-2,TRBV19,NA,CASRSFYGYTF,TGTGCCAGTAGAAGCTTCTATGGCTACACCTTC
13,NA,TRBJ1-2,TRBV27,NA,CASSFRGGYGYTF,TGTGCCAGCAGTTTCAGGGGAGGATATGGCTACACCTTC
12,NA,TRBJ2-2,TRBV7-9,NA,CASSLGAGELFF,TGTGCCAGCAGCTTAGGGGCCGGGGAGCTGTTTTTT
15,NA,TRBJ2-7,TRBV5-1,once,CASKMGTDPTYEQYF,TGCGCCAGCAAAATGGGTACAGATCCTACCTACGAGCAGTACTTC
13,NA,TRBJ1-1,TRBV10-2,few,CASSERQYTEAFF,TGCGCCAGCAGTGAGAGGCAGTACACTGAAGCTTTCTTT
16,NA,TRBJ2-3,TRBV7-9,once,CASSLAGRVSTDTQYF,TGTGCCAGCAGCTTAGCAGGTCGGGTTAGCACAGATACGCAGTATTTT
16,TRBD2,TRBJ2-1,TRBV6-5,NA,CASSYDSGRSGGEQFF,TGTGCCAGCAGTTACGATAGCGGGAGGTCCGGCGGTGAGCAGTTCTTC
14,NA,TRBJ1-4,TRBV25-1,NA,CASSEGLRVEKLFF,TGTGCCAGCAGTGAAGGGCTTAGAGTCGAAAAACTGTTTTTT
12,NA,TRBJ1-5,TRBV7-9,NA,CASSLEGTPQHF,TGTGCCAGCAGCTTAGAGGGCACGCCCCAGCATTTT
13,NA,TRBJ2-7,TRBV28,NA,CASSNPNRAEQYF,TGTGCCAGCAGTAACCCGAACAGGGCCGAGCAGTACTTC
16,TRBD1,TRBJ1-4,TRBV7-2,once,CASSLGDRGRREKLFF,TGTGCCAGCAGCTTGGGGGACAGGGGGCGCCGTGAAAAACTGTTTTTT
16,TRBD1,TRBJ1-1,TRBV5-1,NA,CASSQGGTPLNTEAFF,TGCGCCAGCAGCCAGGGGGGGACACCCCTGAACACTGAAGCTTTCTTT
14,NA,TRBJ1-2,TRBV7-2,few,CASSFPTQVYGYTF,TGTGCCAGCAGCTTCCCCACGCAGGTCTATGGCTACACCTTC
14,NA,TRBJ1-6,TRBV18,once,CASTMSSYNSPLHF,TGTGCCAGCACTATGAGCTCCTATAATTCACCCCTCCACTTT
14,TRBD1,TRBJ2-7,TRBV11-2,NA,CASSRYDRGYEQYF,TGTGCCAGCAGCCGTTACGACAGGGGCTACGAGCAGTACTTC
15,NA,TRBJ2-7,TRBV7-2,NA,CASSLARTSTYEQYF,TGTGCCAGCAGCTTAGCACGGACAAGCACCTACGAGCAGTACTTC
15,NA,TRBJ1-3,TRBV9,NA,CASSVEKGGENTIYF,TGTGCCAGCAGCGTAGAGAAGGGTGGGGAAAACACCATATATTTT
14,NA,TRBJ2-2,TRBV11-3,NA,CASAVGTGTGELFF,TGTGCCAGCGCTGTTGGGACCGGCACCGGGGAGCTGTTTTTT
15,TRBD1,TRBJ2-5,TRBV5-6,NA,CASSSGQPYQETQYF,TGTGCCAGCAGCTCGGGACAGCCGTACCAAGAGACCCAGTACTTC
15,NA,TRBJ2-7,TRBV7-9,NA,CASSARQAGAYEQYF,TGTGCCAGCAGCGCAAGACAGGCCGGAGCCTACGAGCAGTACTTC
15,TRBD1,TRBJ1-2,TRBV5-6,NA,CASSPLRDRAPGYTF,TGTGCCAGCAGCCCCCTCCGGGACAGGGCGCCCGGCTACACCTTC
16,TRBD1,TRBJ1-5,TRBV18,NA,CASSLGTGESNQPQHF,TGTGCCAGCTCACTGGGGACAGGGGAAAGCAATCAGCCCCAGCATTTT
14,NA,TRBJ2-3,TRBV5-1,once,CASSLGTSTDTQYF,TGCGCCAGCAGCTTGGGAACTAGCACAGATACGCAGTATTTT
15,NA,TRBJ1-2,TRBV7-8,NA,CASSLQGIANYGYTF,TGTGCCAGCAGCTTGCAGGGGATAGCTAACTATGGCTACACCTTC
14,NA,TRBJ2-1,TRBV27,few,CASSSTPDYNEQFF,TGTGCCAGCAGTAGTACGCCGGACTACAATGAGCAGTTCTTC
12,NA,TRBJ2-3,TRBV6-6,NA,CASSSSLDTQYF,TGTGCCAGCAGTTCCTCCCTTGATACGCAGTATTTT
12,TRBD1,TRBJ2-7,TRBV5-1,NA,CASTWDREGQYF,TGCGCCAGCACCTGGGACAGGGAAGGGCAGTACTTC
14,TRBD1,TRBJ2-5,TRBV6-6,NA,CASSYSGGKETQYF,TGTGCCAGCAGTTACTCAGGGGGCAAAGAGACCCAGTACTTC
16,TRBD2,TRBJ2-7,TRBV19,once,CARGRKRGTYTYEQYF,TGTGCCAGGGGTAGGAAGCGGGGGACTTATACCTACGAGCAGTACTTC
15,NA,TRBJ2-1,TRBV7-8,NA,CASSSRDLLADEQFF,TGTGCCAGCAGCTCCCGAGATCTTCTAGCAGATGAGCAGTTCTTC
14,NA,TRBJ1-2,TRBV4-2,NA,CASSLEQMGSGYTF,TGTGCCAGCAGCCTAGAACAAATGGGATCAGGCTACACCTTC
12,NA,TRBJ1-4,TRBV2,NA,CASSREAEKLFF,TGTGCCAGCAGCCGGGAAGCGGAAAAACTGTTTTTT
13,NA,TRBJ1-1,TRBV2,NA,CASGTTVNTEAFF,TGTGCCAGCGGAACGACAGTGAACACTGAAGCTTTCTTT
14,NA,TRBJ1-2,TRBV19,NA,CASRLSGANYGYTF,TGTGCCAGTAGACTTTCAGGGGCCAACTATGGCTACACCTTC
14,TRBD1,TRBJ2-7,TRBV19,NA,CASSIRTGVTEQYF,TGTGCCAGTAGTATAAGGACAGGGGTCACCGAGCAGTACTTC
13,NA,TRBJ1-2,TRBV5-1,few,CASSPGGVEGYTF,TGCGCCAGCAGCCCGGGAGGTGTAGAAGGCTACACCTTC
13,NA,TRBJ1-1,TRBV5-4,NA,CASSLPGYAEAFF,TGTGCCAGCAGCTTGCCAGGGTACGCTGAAGCTTTCTTT
17,TRBD2,TRBJ2-2,TRBV6-1,once,CASSALAGGGYTGELFF,TGTGCCAGCAGTGCCCTGGCGGGGGGCGGCTACACCGGGGAGCTGTTTTTT
15,NA,TRBJ2-5,TRBV5-1,NA,CASSLGWGEQETQYF,TGCGCCAGCAGCTTAGGGTGGGGGGAACAAGAGACCCAGTACTTC
15,TRBD1,TRBJ2-1,TRBV4-1,NA,CASARTGTGVDEQFF,TGCGCCAGCGCACGGACGGGGACAGGGGTCGATGAGCAGTTCTTC
15,TRBD2,TRBJ2-7,TRBV18,NA,CASSPQRGDSYEQYF,TGTGCCAGCTCACCCCAGCGGGGGGACTCCTACGAGCAGTACTTC
13,NA,TRBJ2-7,TRBV11-3,NA,CASSLGEEYEQYF,TGTGCCAGCAGCTTAGGGGAAGAATACGAGCAGTACTTC
14,NA,TRBJ1-2,TRBV5-1,few,CASSLAPENYGYTF,TGCGCCAGCAGCTTGGCCCCGGAGAATTATGGCTACACCTTC
14,TRBD2,TRBJ2-7,TRBV6-1,NA,CASSAGTSGIGQYF,TGTGCCAGCAGCGCCGGGACTAGCGGGATTGGGCAGTACTTC
13,NA,TRBJ1-2,TRBV29-1,NA,CSVRDGVKDGYTF,TGCAGCGTTAGGGACGGAGTAAAGGATGGCTACACCTTC
14,TRBD1,TRBJ1-4,TRBV28,few,CASGPDRGNEKLFF,TGTGCCAGCGGACCAGACAGGGGGAATGAAAAACTGTTTTTT
16,NA,TRBJ2-2,TRBV9,once,CASSVGLAANTGELFF,TGTGCCAGCAGCGTAGGTCTAGCAGCGAACACCGGGGAGCTGTTTTTT
10,NA,TRBJ2-7,TRBV10-1,medium-sized,CASGRNEQYF,TGCGCCAGCGGTAGGAACGAGCAGTACTTC
15,TRBD1,TRBJ2-7,TRBV30,NA,CAWSVPGTVSYEQYF,TGTGCCTGGAGTGTACCCGGGACAGTTTCCTACGAGCAGTACTTC
13,NA,TRBJ2-1,TRBV5-6,NA,CASSLPTGYEQFF,TGTGCCAGCAGCCTCCCGACGGGGTACGAGCAGTTCTTC